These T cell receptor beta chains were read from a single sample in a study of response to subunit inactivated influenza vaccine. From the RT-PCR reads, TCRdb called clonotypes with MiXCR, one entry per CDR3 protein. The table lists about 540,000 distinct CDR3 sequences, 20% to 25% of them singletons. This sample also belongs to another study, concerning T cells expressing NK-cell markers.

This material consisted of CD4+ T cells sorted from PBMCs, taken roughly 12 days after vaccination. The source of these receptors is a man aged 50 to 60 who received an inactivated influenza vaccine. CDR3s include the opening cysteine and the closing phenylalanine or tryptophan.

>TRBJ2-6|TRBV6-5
CASSYSWRTSGANVLTF
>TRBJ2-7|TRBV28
CASSWDRTGSYEQYF
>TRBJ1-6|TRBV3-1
CASAPGGFSPLHF
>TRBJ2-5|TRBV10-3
CAISPVRHQETQYF
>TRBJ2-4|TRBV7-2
CASSLSSLAKNIQYF
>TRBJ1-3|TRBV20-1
CSARDRRRTGGNTIYF
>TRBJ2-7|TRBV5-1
CASHPRQGSSYEQYF
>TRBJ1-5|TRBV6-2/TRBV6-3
CASSGFDSNQPQHF
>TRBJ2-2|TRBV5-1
CASSSSSGFGELFF
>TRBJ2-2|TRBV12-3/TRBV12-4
CASSLTGGGGNTGELFF
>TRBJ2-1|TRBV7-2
CASCRIAGVVNEQFF
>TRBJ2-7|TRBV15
CATSTDRGSYEQYF
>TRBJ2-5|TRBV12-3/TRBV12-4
CASSSQELETQYF
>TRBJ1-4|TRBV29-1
CSVKTGRTTNEKLFF
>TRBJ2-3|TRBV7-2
CASSPEVGRFTDTQYF
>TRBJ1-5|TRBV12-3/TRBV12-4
CASSFARNQPQHF
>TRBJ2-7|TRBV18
CASSPLETGTGSYEQYF
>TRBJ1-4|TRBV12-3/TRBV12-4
CASSLREGNEKLFF
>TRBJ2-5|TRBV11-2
CASSLIKRPRGGFQETQYF
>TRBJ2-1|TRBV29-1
CSGILEGHNEQFF
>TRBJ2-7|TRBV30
CAWSRQGSSYEQYF
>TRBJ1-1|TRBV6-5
CASSFHRGLNTEAFF
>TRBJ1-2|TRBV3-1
CASSHRPYGYTF
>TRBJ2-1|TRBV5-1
CASSLRQVQDEQFF
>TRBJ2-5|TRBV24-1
CATSDTGGQGVRETQYF
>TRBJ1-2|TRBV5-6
CASSLGPTQGPRGYGYTF
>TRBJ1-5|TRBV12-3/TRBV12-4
CASSLSTGQPQHF
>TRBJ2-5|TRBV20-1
CSAIGTSGVQETQYF
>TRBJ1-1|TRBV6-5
CASTFLRDSEAFF
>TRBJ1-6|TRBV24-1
CATRLRSYPLGVRSPLHF
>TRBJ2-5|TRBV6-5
CASSYSPSGRAGETQYF
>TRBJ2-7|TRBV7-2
CASSLTSDNYEQYF
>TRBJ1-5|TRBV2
CASRKLGYQPQHF
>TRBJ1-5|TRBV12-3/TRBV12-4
CASSIRTGGNQPQHF
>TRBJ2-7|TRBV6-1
CASGPRGSEQYF
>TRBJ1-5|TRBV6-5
CASSYSGPSLQPQHF